This entry describes one T cell receptor beta chain. V lost 2 bases to trimming and J lost 1 base, with 8 bases between them. CDR1 is SGHTA, CDR2 FQGNSA, per germline. The CDR3 has 14 residues. Only in-frame clones appear in the TCRdb table, and some are missing; sequencing was by immunoSEQ multiplex PCR. The sample has approximately 61,000 clones, approximately 90% seen once. The data belong to a study of T cell changes during pregnancy in multiple sclerosis. The receptor's source is a female donor in good health, enrolled as a control in a pregnancy study. The sample here was peripheral blood, taken after pregnancy. This sequence joins TRBV7-2 and TRBJ2-5, with D possibly being TRBD2 (6 bases). CDR3 in DNA: TGTGCCAGCAGCTTAAATAGCGGCCAAGAGACCCAGTACTTC. Its protein product is CASSLNSGQETQYF.